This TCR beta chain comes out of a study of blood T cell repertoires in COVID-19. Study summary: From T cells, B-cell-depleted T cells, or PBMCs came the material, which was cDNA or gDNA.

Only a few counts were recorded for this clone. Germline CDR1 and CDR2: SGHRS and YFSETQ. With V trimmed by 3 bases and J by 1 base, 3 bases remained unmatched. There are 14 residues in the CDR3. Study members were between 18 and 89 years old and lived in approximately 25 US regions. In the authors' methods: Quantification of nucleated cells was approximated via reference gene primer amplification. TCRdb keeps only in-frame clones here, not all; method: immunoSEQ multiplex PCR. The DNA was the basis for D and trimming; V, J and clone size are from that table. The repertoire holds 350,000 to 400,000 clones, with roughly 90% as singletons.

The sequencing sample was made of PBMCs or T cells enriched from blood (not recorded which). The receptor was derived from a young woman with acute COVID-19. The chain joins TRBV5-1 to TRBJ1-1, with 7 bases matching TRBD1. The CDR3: CASSSTGQNTEAFF. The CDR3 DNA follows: TGCGCCAGCAGCTCGACAGGGCAGAACACTGAAGCTTTCTTT. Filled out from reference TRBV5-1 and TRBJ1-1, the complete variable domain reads KAGVTQTPRYLIKTRGQQVTLSCSPISGHRSVSWYQQTPGQGLQFLFEYFSETQRNKGNFPGRFSGRQFSNSRSEMNVSTLELGDSALYLCASSSTGQNTEAFFGQGTRLTVV.